The source of this T cell receptor (beta chain) is a study of T cell responses to AZD1222 COVID-19 vaccine. Study-wide points: The sample set comprised mostly white British donors with more females, and clonal diversity was possibly underestimated.

Concerning this clone itself: As yet, its antigen is unknown.

Second doses were pooled across both intervals (about 4 or about 12 weeks). The protocol was immunoSEQ multiplex PCR, while the TCRdb copy is restricted to in-frame clones and leaves out a portion. The sample contains roughly 150,000 clones, roughly 93% of which appear only once. CDR3 size: 11 residues. V lost 3 bases and J lost 8, with 7 bases in between. The germline V gene has CDR1 MGHRA and CDR2 YSYEKL. The input for sequencing was peripheral blood, taken 28 days after the second AZD1222 dose. The TCR was taken from an adult who received the AZD1222 COVID-19 vaccine. The chain couples TRBV4-1 to TRBJ1-1; perhaps TRBD1 as D (6 bases). The CDR3 DNA reads TGCGCCAGCAGCCAGGGGACAGAAGCTTTCTTT. It is translated as CASSQGTEAFF.